This T cell receptor beta chain was sequenced in a study of cytomegalovirus exposure and HLA in healthy donors. The junction had 12 bases not matched to a gene; V was cut back by 1 base and J by 4 bases. This CDR3 spans 17 amino acids. The germline V gene has CDR1 SGHAT and CDR2 FQNNGV. Primers included in the PCR were 60 Vbeta and 13 Jbeta primers. Sequenced by immunoSEQ multiplex PCR; TCRdb stores in-frame clones only, minus some. The table lists some 99,000 clones, 77% of them singletons, with 7.7% in the top ten. The chain employs TRBV11-2 and TRBJ2-5, with 7 bases that match TRBD1. This clonotype was sampled from a female donor in good health and CMV-seronegative. The specimen sequenced was PBMCs. The CDR3 here is CASSLGNRGVRGETQYF. CDR3 nucleotide sequence: TGTGCCAGCAGCTTAGGGAACAGGGGCGTTCGGGGAGAGACCCAGTACTTC. The variable domain in full, completed from reference TRBV11-2 and TRBJ2-5, reads EAGVAQSPRYKIIEKRQSVAFWCNPISGHATLYWYQQILGQGPKLLIQFQNNGVVDDSQLPKDRFSAERLKGVDSTLKIQPAKLEDSAVYLCASSLGNRGVRGETQYFGPGTRLLVL.